One TCR beta chain is described in this entry. What it binds is not known. The sample originates from a study of siplizumab effects on memory and regulatory T cells. General study findings and limits: For siplizumab cultures, the suppressive function of their proliferating Tregs was not confirmed. The study found naive T cells seemingly more diverse than memory cells and seemingly major alloresponse contributors. No more than a minor fraction of alloreactive clones could be traced back to unstimulated subsets.

Trimming pared 4 bases from V and 6 bases from J, leaving 16 bases between. Germline values: CDR1 MNHNS, CDR2 SASEGT. The length of the CDR3 is 15 residues. The protocol was immunoSEQ multiplex PCR, while the TCRdb copy is restricted to in-frame clones and leaves out a portion. Of roughly 60,000 clones detected, approximately 93% appear once; the ten largest clones hold about 40%. This clonotype was sampled from a human donor in good health. The rearrangement joins TRBV6-1 to TRBJ2-1; D may match TRBD1 or TRBD2 (5 bases each). Input material: CD8+ T cells sorted from blood. The CDR3 nucleotides read TGTGCCAGCAGTGGGTCCGGGACGTACGCCAATGAGCAGTTCTTC. Its translation: CASSGSGTYANEQFF.